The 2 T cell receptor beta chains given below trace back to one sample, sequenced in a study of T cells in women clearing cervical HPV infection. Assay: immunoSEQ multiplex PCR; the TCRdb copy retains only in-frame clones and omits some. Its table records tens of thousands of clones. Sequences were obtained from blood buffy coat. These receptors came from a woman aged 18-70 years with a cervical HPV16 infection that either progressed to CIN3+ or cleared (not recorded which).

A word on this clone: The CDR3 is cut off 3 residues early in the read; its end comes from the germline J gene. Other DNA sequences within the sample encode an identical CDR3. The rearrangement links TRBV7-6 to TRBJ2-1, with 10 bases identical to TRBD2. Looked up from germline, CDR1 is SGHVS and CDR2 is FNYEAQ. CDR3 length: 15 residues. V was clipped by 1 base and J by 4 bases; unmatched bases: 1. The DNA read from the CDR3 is TGTGCCAGCAGCTTAGGGGGACTAGCGTACAATGAG. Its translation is CASSLGGLAYNE. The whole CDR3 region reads CASSLGGLAYNEQFF. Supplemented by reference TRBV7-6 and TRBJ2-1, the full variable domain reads GAGVSQSPRYKVTKRGQDVALRCDPISGHVSLYWYRQALGQGPEFLTYFNYEAQQDKSGLPNDRFSAERPEGSISTLTIQRTEQRDSAMYRCASSLGGLAYNEQFFGPGTRLTVL.

The CDR3 bases that were read are TGTGCCAGCAGCTCTAACAGGGAATTAGGCCAGCCG. The encoded protein is CASSSNRELGQP. The full CDR3 reads CASSSNRELGQPQYF. This sequence joins TRBV7-9 and TRBJ2-3; possible D gene TRBD1, 6 bases. The read ends 3 residues early relative to the CDR3; the germline J gene fills the gap. CDR1 is SEHNR, CDR2 FQNEAQ, per germline (reference sequence). The CDR3 has 15 residues.